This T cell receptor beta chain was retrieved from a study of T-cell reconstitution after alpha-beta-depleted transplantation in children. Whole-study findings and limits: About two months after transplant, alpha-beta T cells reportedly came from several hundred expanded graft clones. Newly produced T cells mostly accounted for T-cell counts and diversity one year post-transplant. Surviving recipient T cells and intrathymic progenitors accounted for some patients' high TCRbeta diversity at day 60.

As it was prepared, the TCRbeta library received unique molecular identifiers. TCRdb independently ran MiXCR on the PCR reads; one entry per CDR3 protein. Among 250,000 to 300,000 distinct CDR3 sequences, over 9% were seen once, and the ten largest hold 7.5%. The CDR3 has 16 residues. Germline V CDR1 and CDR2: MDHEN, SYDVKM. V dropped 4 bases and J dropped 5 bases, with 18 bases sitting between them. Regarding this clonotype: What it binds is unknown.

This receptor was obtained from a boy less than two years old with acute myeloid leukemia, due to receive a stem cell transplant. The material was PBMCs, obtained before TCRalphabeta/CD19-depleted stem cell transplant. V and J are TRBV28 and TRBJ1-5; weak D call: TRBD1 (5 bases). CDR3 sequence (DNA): TGTGCCAGCAGTTCAATCCGGCCCGGGGGATATCAGCCCCAGCATTTT. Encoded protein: CASSSIRPGGYQPQHF.